Listed below are T cell receptor beta chains from one sample, sequenced in a study of identical twins. TCRdb independently ran MiXCR on the 5' RACE reads; one entry per CDR3 protein. This sample has 500,000 to 650,000 distinct CDR3 sequences, with 7.1% found just once. The same sample was also used in a study of yellow fever vaccine responses in identical twins.

The sequenced material came from PBMCs. Source of these receptors: a woman under 30 in good health. CDR3s include the opening cysteine and the closing phenylalanine or tryptophan. D genes are given only for firm matches. Only part of the rows carry a size: once, few, many, or a class if the clone is expanded.

>TRBV12-5|TRBD2|-|TRBJ2-7
TGTGCTAGTGGACTAGCGGGCCCGGGCTACGAGCAGTACTTC
CASGLAGPGYEQYF
>TRBV6-2/TRBV6-3|TRBD2|many|TRBJ2-5
TGTGCCAGCAGTTACGGTCTGAGCGGGAGTAAAGAGACCCAGTACTTC
CASSYGLSGSKETQYF
>TRBV29-1|-|-|TRBJ2-2
TGCAGCGTTGAATGGGCGTTCGCAGGGGAGGACACCGGGGAGCTGTTTTTT
CSVEWAFAGEDTGELFF
>TRBV7-9|-|few|TRBJ1-1
TGTGCCAGCATGGACAGCCAGAACACTGAAGCTTTCTTT
CASMDSQNTEAFF
>TRBV12-3/TRBV12-4|TRBD1|many|TRBJ1-6
TGTGCCAGCCGGGACAGGCAAAGAAGCTCCTATAATTCACCCCTCCACTTT
CASRDRQRSSYNSPLHF
>TRBV10-3|TRBD1|few|TRBJ1-1
TGTGCCATCAGGGAACAGGGGATCAGTACTGAAGCTTTCTTT
CAIREQGISTEAFF
>TRBV6-5|TRBD1|-|TRBJ1-6
TGTGCCAGCAGTAACGGACAGGGGGTCCCCCTCCACTTT
CASSNGQGVPLHF
>TRBV7-8|TRBD2|-|TRBJ2-7
TGTGCCAGCAGCTCGGCATATACTAGCGGGTCCTACGAGCAGTACTTC
CASSSAYTSGSYEQYF
>TRBV29-1|TRBD2|few|TRBJ2-3
TGCAGCTTGGGTTCTAGCGGGAGGGGCACAGATACGCAGTATTTT
CSLGSSGRGTDTQYF
>TRBV3-1|-|many|TRBJ2-5
TGTGCCAGCAGTCCCGTCAACGAACTACAACGAGAGACCCAGTACTTC
CASSPVNELQRETQYF
>TRBV28|-|few|TRBJ2-5
TGTGCCAGCAGTTCCCCCCCCGGACCGATGCAAGAGACCCAGTACTTC
CASSSPPGPMQETQYF
>TRBV20-1|TRBD1|-|TRBJ2-1
TGCTGTGCTAGAAGTCGTTTGGGACAGGGGAGGTACAATGAGCAGTTCTTC
CCARSRLGQGRYNEQFF
>TRBV5-1|TRBD2|few|TRBJ2-3
TGCGCCAGCAGTCGGGGGGGCCTAGATGCAGATACGCAGTATTTT
CASSRGGLDADTQYF
>TRBV12-3/TRBV12-4|-|many|TRBJ2-2
TGTGCCAGCAGTTTATCCGGACCGGGGACCGGGGAGCTGTTTTTT
CASSLSGPGTGELFF
>TRBV11-2|TRBD2|-|TRBJ2-3
TGTGCCAGCAGCTTGGCCGGGAGGTACACAGATACGCAGTATTTT
CASSLAGRYTDTQYF
>TRBV7-9|TRBD1|few|TRBJ2-7
TGTGCCAGCAGCTCCCCCGGGACAGGGTTCTCCTACGAGCAGTACTTC
CASSSPGTGFSYEQYF
>TRBV9|-|many|TRBJ1-2
TGTGCCAGCAGCGGTCGGGGGAGCCTCTATGGCTACACCTTC
CASSGRGSLYGYTF
>TRBV12-3/TRBV12-4|TRBD1|many|TRBJ2-7
TGTGCCAGCAGTTTCGGCGTCGACAGGGGCTACGAGCAGTACTTC
CASSFGVDRGYEQYF
>TRBV29-1|-|few|TRBJ2-5
TGCAGCGTTGGGGCACCCCAGTACTTC
CSVGAPQYF
>TRBV10-2|-|many|TRBJ2-5
TGCGCCAGCAGAAAAGGAAGCCCGATGCGGCAAGAGACCCAGTACTTC
CASRKGSPMRQETQYF
>TRBV5-1|TRBD2|few|TRBJ2-3
TGCGCCAGCAGCTTGACGGGCGGGAGGATAGGCACAGATACGCAGTATTTT
CASSLTGGRIGTDTQYF
>TRBV21-1|-|few|TRBJ2-7
TGTGCCAGCAGCAGGGTTTGGTACGAGCAGTACTTC
CASSRVWYEQYF
>TRBV20-1|TRBD2|-|TRBJ2-1
TGCAGCCAGACGAAGGGGCTAGCGGGAGTTCTACACAATGAGCAGTTCTTC
CSQTKGLAGVLHNEQFF
>TRBV14|-|few|TRBJ2-3
TGTGCCAGCGGTACAGGGCCCTATACGCAGTATTTT
CASGTGPYTQYF
>TRBV20-1|-|many|TRBJ2-3
TGCAGTGCTAGAGACGGCAGAACCGTTCCAGATACGCAGTATTTT
CSARDGRTVPDTQYF
>TRBV10-3|TRBD2|-|TRBJ2-1
TGTGCCACCCGAATAGGCGGGGGGGCGGATGAGCAGTTCTTC
CATRIGGGADEQFF
>TRBV2|-|-|TRBJ2-5
TGTGCCAGCAGTACCGGGACTCCAAAGACCCAGTACTTC
CASSTGTPKTQYF
>TRBV7-3|-|-|TRBJ2-2
TGTGCCAGCAGCTCCCCGACAGAGAACACCGGGGAGCTGTTTTTT
CASSSPTENTGELFF
>TRBV9|-|few|TRBJ2-1
TGTGCCAGCAGCGTAGCCCTCCCCGGGACGGGATCCAATGAGCAGTTCTTC
CASSVALPGTGSNEQFF
>TRBV10-3|TRBD1|few|TRBJ1-4
TGTGCCATCAGTGAGTCAGGCGGGACAGGGACTGAAAAACTGTTTTTT
CAISESGGTGTEKLFF
>TRBV5-1|-|-|TRBJ2-3
TGCGCCAGCAGCTTGATGGGGGGGGGCTACGCAGATACGCAGTATTTT
CASSLMGGGYADTQYF
>TRBV5-1|TRBD2|few|TRBJ2-3
TGCGCCAGCAGCTTGGTTGGACTAGCGGGAGGTTCTAGCACAGATACGCAGTATTTT
CASSLVGLAGGSSTDTQYF
>TRBV7-9|-|-|TRBJ1-2
TGTGCCAGCAGCTTAACATTCCGGGTGGATGGCTACACCTTC
CASSLTFRVDGYTF
>TRBV6-1|-|-|TRBJ1-5
TGTGCCAGCAGTCCCTCAGACAGGACGGGGCCCCAGCATTTT
CASSPSDRTGPQHF
>TRBV5-1|TRBD2|few|TRBJ2-3
TGCGCCAGCAGCAGGGGACTAACTAGCACAGATACGCAGTATTTT
CASSRGLTSTDTQYF
>TRBV5-1|-|many|TRBJ2-1
TGCGCCAGCAGCCCGAAAATAAGTGGCGATGAGCAGTTCTTC
CASSPKISGDEQFF
>TRBV12-3/TRBV12-4|-|many|TRBJ1-3
TGTGCCAGCAGTGCAGACAGAAACACCATATATTTT
CASSADRNTIYF
>TRBV5-1|TRBD1|-|TRBJ2-7
TGCGCCAGCAGCTTGTATGGCAGGGGGCGATGGTATCACGAGCAGTACTTC
CASSLYGRGRWYHEQYF
>TRBV10-3|TRBD1|-|TRBJ1-1
TGTGCCATCAGCACGGGGACAGGTCCTTCGAACACTGAAGCTTTCTTT
CAISTGTGPSNTEAFF